Following are 26 T cell receptor beta chains from one sample sequenced in a study of T cell repertoires in cytomegalovirus infection. MiXCR, applied by TCRdb to the reads, yields one record per CDR3 protein. Here the sample spans about 830,000 distinct CDR3 sequences, approximately 32% being singletons. Their antigen targets remain unknown. The source material was cultured CD8+ T cells from PBMCs, sampled from culture after CMV antigen stimulation. The origin of the receptors is a human donor in good health (CMV status not recorded). Some clones in this sample may be carry-over from other donors' samples.

The J gene is TRBJ2-7, the V gene TRBV7-9, with TRBD1 as a possible D gene (7 bases). The V and J ends lost 5 bases and 12 bases respectively, with 17 bases between them. The germline V gene encodes CDR1 SEHNR and CDR2 FQNEAQ (reference sequence). CDR3 length equals 12 residues. The DNA for the CDR3 is TGTGCCAGCAGCCCCAGGGGGGCTGGGGGGTACTTC. Its translation is CASSPRGAGGYF. The full variable domain, in which reference TRBV7-9 and TRBJ2-7 provide the parts outside the CDR3, is DTGVSQNPRHKITKRGQNVTFRCDPISEHNRLYWYRQTLGQGPEFLTYFQNEAQLEKSRLLSDRFSAERPKGSFSTLEIQRTEQGDSAMYLCASSPRGAGGYFGPGTRLTVT.

V usage is TRBV4-3 and J usage is TRBJ1-2; D might be TRBD1 (5 bases). V was pared by 0 bases and J by 0 bases, with 17 bases between. Germline V gene sequence: CDR1 LGHNA, CDR2 YSLEER. The CDR3 has 18 residues. Written as DNA, the CDR3 is TGCGCCAGCAGCCAAGATTTCCTTTCCAGGGACCCTAACTATGGCTACACCTTC. Translating it yields CASSQDFLSRDPNYGYTF.

V and J are TRBV7-9 and TRBJ1-6; no clear D gene. Germline lookup yields CDR1 SEHNR and CDR2 FQNEAQ (reference sequence). V was cut by 2 bases and J by 5 bases, with 7 bases left in between. CDR3 size: 14 residues. CDR3 DNA: TGTGCCAGCAGCTTACAGACGAATAATTCACCCCTCCACTTT. It codes for CASSLQTNNSPLHF.

About this clonotype itself: This clone may be a read error of a much larger clone one base away. The chain recombines TRBV7-3 with TRBJ1-1; no clear D gene. V lost 0 bases, J lost 6 bases, and 11 bases lay in between. This CDR3 contains 14 residues. Germline values: CDR1 SGHTA, CDR2 FQGTGA. The CDR3 DNA is TGTGCCAGCAGCTTAACCCTCGGAGACGCTGAAGCTTTCTTT. The encoded protein is CASSLTLGDAEAFF. The complete variable domain, with remaining parts taken from reference TRBV7-3 and TRBJ1-1, reads GAGVSQTPSNKVTEKGKYVELRCDPISGHTALYWYRQSLGQGPEFLIYFQGTGAADDSGLPNDRFFAVRPEGSVSTLKIQRTERGDSAVYLCASSLTLGDAEAFFGQGTRLTVV.

The chain combines TRBV27 with TRBJ2-3; D is possibly TRBD1 (6 bases). The V end was cut by 3 bases, the J end by 3 bases, with 13 bases between. The CDR3 has 15 residues. Germline CDR1 is MNHEY and CDR2 is SMNVEV (reference sequence). DNA of the CDR3: TGTGCCAGCAGTTTTGGGGGCAGGGAGACAGATACGCAGTATTTT. Its translation is CASSFGGRETDTQYF.

This clonotype was counted between two and nine times. The junction and the germline gene differ at one end; a read error may be behind it. This chain links TRBV20-1 with TRBJ2-3; 7 bases align to TRBD1. Germline V lookup: CDR1 DFQATT, CDR2 SNEGSKA (reference sequence). The CDR3 sequence is 12 residues long. In DNA form, the CDR3 reads TGTGCAATGGGGACAGACACAGATACGCAGTATTTT. Its protein product is CAMGTDTDTQYF.

This chain links TRBV19 with TRBJ2-3; 9 nucleotides match TRBD2. Germline CDR1 and CDR2: LNHDA and SQIVND (reference sequence). The CDR3 is 14 residues long. V shed 7 bases, J shed 3 bases, and the junction held 5 bases outside the gene matches. The CDR3 region has the DNA TGTGCCAGTAATAGCGGGGGACTTACAGATACGCAGTATTTT. Its translation: CASNSGGLTDTQYF.

V and J are TRBV9 and TRBJ2-1, with TRBD2 matching 9 bases. CDR1 is SGDLS, CDR2 YYNGEE, per germline. The length of the CDR3 is 15 residues. The trim removed 4 bases at V and 6 bases at J, leaving 8 bases unmatched. The CDR3 DNA is TGTGCCAGCAGCCCCGCGGGGGGGCCGGGCAATGAGCAGTTCTTC. Amino acid sequence: CASSPAGGPGNEQFF.

This clonotype has a count of ten or more. The chain has TRBV7-2 and TRBJ1-5, with D unresolved. V lost 5 bases and J 9 bases, leaving 11 bases between the germline ends. This CDR3 is built from 12 residues. Germline V lookup: CDR1 SGHTA, CDR2 FQGNSA. The DNA of the CDR3 is TGTGCCAGCAGCACCACCGGGTGGCCCCAGCATTTT. Protein: CASSTTGWPQHF.

On this clonotype itself: A junction boundary mismatches the germline segment, possibly from a read error. The V and J genes are TRBV4-1 and TRBJ2-7; D is perhaps TRBD2 (7 bases). This CDR3 is 13 amino acids long. CDR1 is MGHRA and CDR2 is YSYEKL in the germline V gene. The CDR3 is CASSQVGGQEQYF. In DNA form, the CDR3 reads TGTGCCAGCAGCCAAGTGGGGGGGCAAGAGCAGTACTTC.

This clonotype was seen more than once but under ten times. The CDR3 loop reads CASSLLFGHIEETQYF. The CDR3 DNA follows: TGTGCCAGCAGCTTGCTTTTCGGCCATATCGAAGAGACCCAGTACTTC. The V and J genes are TRBV5-6 and TRBJ2-5; D call uncertain. V dropped 1 base and J dropped 3 bases, with 16 bases sitting between them. The CDR3 totals 16 residues. CDR1 and CDR2 (germline): SGHDT, YYEEEE.

For the CDR3, the DNA is TGTGCCAGCAGCTTTCCGAGGGCGGGGGTGTTGAATGAGCAGTTCTTC. Translation: CASSFPRAGVLNEQFF. The rearrangement joins TRBV7-6 to TRBJ2-1; TRBD2 agrees at 7 bases. Trimming removed 3 bases from V and 7 bases from J; junction bases left unmatched: 12. There are 16 residues in the CDR3. The germline V gene has CDR1 SGHVS and CDR2 FNYEAQ.

This clonotype has a handful of counts. CDR3 loop: CASSLEASQETQYF. The CDR3 region has the DNA TGTGCCAGCAGTTTAGAAGCGAGTCAAGAGACCCAGTACTTC. This sequence joins TRBV12-3 or TRBV12-4 and TRBJ2-5; D call uncertain. This CDR3 is built from 14 residues. V lost 1 base and J 2 bases, leaving 8 bases between the germline ends.

This clonotype has more than one count but fewer than ten. The chain couples TRBV7-6 to TRBJ1-1; a weak D match, TRBD1 (6 bases). This CDR3 is built from 14 residues. Germline-derived CDR1 and CDR2 are SGHVS and FNYEAQ. Trimming shortened V by 8 bases and J by 1 base, and 14 bases separated the two germline ends. For the CDR3, the DNA is TGTGCCAGCCGGAGCGGGGGGCAGAACACTGAAGCTTTCTTT. It encodes CASRSGGQNTEAFF.

In the case of this clonotype: The junction departs from the called germline gene at one end, perhaps through a read error. This chain uses TRBV6-5 with TRBJ2-3; D possibly matches TRBD1 or TRBD2 (6 bases each). The V gene's germline CDR1 is MNHEY and CDR2 SVGAGI. The CDR3 consists of 18 residues. CDR3 bases: TGTGCCAGCGGTTACTCGAAGAGGAGGGGGAAAATCACAGATACGCAGTATTTT. It is translated as CASGYSKRRGKITDTQYF.

Notes on this clonotype: The junction and the germline gene differ at one end; a read error may be behind it. J is TRBJ1-1 and V is TRBV6-1, with a tentative D call TRBD1 (5 bases). The CDR3 has 17 amino acids. Per the germline V gene, CDR1 is MNHNS and CDR2 is SASEGT. CDR3 DNA: TGTGCCAGAAGTGAACGGCAGCAGGGAGCCCTGAACACTGAAGCTTTCTTT. Translating it yields CARSERQQGALNTEAFF.

The chain joins TRBV7-9 to TRBJ2-2; 12 nucleotides align to TRBD2. The junction had 11 bases not matched to a gene; V was cut back by 5 bases and J by 10 bases. Germline V gene data show CDR1 as SEHNR and CDR2 as FQNEAQ (reference sequence). CDR3 length equals 16 residues. DNA of the CDR3: TGTGCCAGCAGCATTCGACTAGCGGGGGCCTCATCGGAGCTGTTTTTT. This codes for CASSIRLAGASSELFF.

J is TRBJ1-1 and V is TRBV27, with D possibly TRBD1 on 6 matching bases. CDR3 length equals 15 residues. Germline CDR1 is MNHEY and CDR2 is SMNVEV (reference sequence). V was shortened by 2 bases and J by 1 base, with 11 bases between the two germline ends. The CDR3 spells CASSLTGTPNTEAFF. CDR3 nucleotide sequence: TGTGCCAGCAGTTTAACCGGGACACCGAACACTGAAGCTTTCTTT.

This clonotype was seen more than once but under ten times. The chain is built from TRBV5-4 and TRBJ2-1; D is ambiguous. The CDR3 is made up of 13 amino acids. The V and J ends lost 4 bases and 8 bases respectively, with 13 bases between them. Germline-derived CDR1 and CDR2 are SGHNT and YYREEE (reference sequence). CDR3 sequence reads: CASSQRTFHEQFF. CDR3 DNA sequence: TGTGCCAGCAGCCAACGGACCTTCCATGAGCAGTTCTTC.

This clonotype has at least ten counts. This chain links TRBV7-2 with TRBJ2-1, with TRBD2 matching over 9 bases. The length of the CDR3 is 15 residues. CDR1 is SGHTA, CDR2 FQGNSA, per germline. Unmatched junction bases numbered 4, after V lost 1 base and J lost 6 bases. The CDR3 protein is CASSLDAGGPNEQFF. CDR3 bases: TGTGCCAGCAGCTTAGACGCGGGGGGGCCCAATGAGCAGTTCTTC.

The chain joins TRBV7-9 to TRBJ1-2, with 11 bases matching TRBD1. After removal of 1 base from V and 7 bases from J, the junction contained 8 bases not matched to a gene. Germline assignment: CDR1 SEHNR and CDR2 FQNEAQ (reference sequence). The CDR3 is 16 amino acids. CDR3 nucleotides: TGTGCCAGCAGCTTAGTGGAGGACAGGGGGCATAGTGGCTACACCTTC. Translated, it gives CASSLVEDRGHSGYTF.

This clonotype was picked up a small number of times. The rearrangement joins TRBV5-6 to TRBJ2-7, with 8 bases lining up with TRBD1. Looked up from germline, CDR1 is SGHDT and CDR2 is YYEEEE. V lost 4 bases and J lost 7; bases outside the gene matches: 7. There are 13 residues in the CDR3. This CDR3 reads CASSIGQGGEQYV. CDR3 DNA sequence: TGTGCCAGCAGCATCGGACAGGGAGGAGAGCAGTACGTC.

This chain joins TRBV3-1 and TRBJ1-1; TRBD1 might be the D (5 bases). This CDR3 region has 16 residues. The germline V and J ends were trimmed by 0 bases and 5 bases, with 16 bases remaining between them. Germline values: CDR1 LGHDT, CDR2 YNNKEL (reference sequence). Here the CDR3 DNA reads TGTGCCAGCAGCCAAGACGTTGCAGGGCGGGGGACTGAAGCTTTCTTT. Translating gives CASSQDVAGRGTEAFF.

CDR3 bases: TGTGCCAGCAGCTCAATCGAATCCTACGAGCAGTACTTC. Its protein is CASSSIESYEQYF. The chain carries TRBV5-4 and TRBJ2-7, with D uncertain. Germline lookup yields CDR1 SGHNT and CDR2 YYREEE (reference sequence). The CDR3 extends over 13 amino acids. V was trimmed by 3 bases and J by 1 base, leaving 8 bases between them.

V gene TRBV4-1 combines with J gene TRBJ2-2, with 14 bases fitting TRBD2. The trim removed 3 bases at V and 4 bases at J, leaving 4 bases unmatched. The CDR3 is 17 amino acids. Germline values: CDR1 MGHRA, CDR2 YSYEKL. DNA of the CDR3: TGCGCCAGCAGCCAGGGCGGACTAGCGGGGGGCACCGGGGAGCTGTTTTTT. Its protein is CASSQGGLAGGTGELFF.

The sample holds many counts of this clonotype. The V and J genes are TRBV6-6 and TRBJ1-5, with TRBD1 matching 10 bases. This CDR3 spans 16 amino acids. V lost 7 bases, J lost 0 bases, and 6 bases stayed unmatched. From germline, CDR1 is MNHNY and CDR2 SVGAGI (reference sequence). The CDR3 sequence: CASTAGTGDSNQPQHF. The DNA for the CDR3 is TGTGCCAGCACCGCCGGGACAGGGGATAGCAATCAGCCCCAGCATTTT.